Each of the 2 T cell receptor beta chains below was sequenced from the same sample in a study of CD8 T cells in ankylosing spondylitis. TCRdb re-called the 5' RACE reads with MiXCR, one entry per CDR3 protein. The sample includes about 23,000 distinct CDR3 sequences, around a sixth of them seen just once. Sequencing was performed on blood. The receptors were gathered from a male donor with ankylosing spondylitis or in good health (not recorded which).

This clonotype showed up many times. V and J are TRBV4-2 and TRBJ2-2; TRBD2 matches at 10 bases. With V trimmed by 3 bases and J by 6 bases, 10 bases remained unmatched. Germline V gene sequence: CDR1 LGHNA, CDR2 YNFKEQ. The CDR3 extends over 17 amino acids. The DNA for the CDR3 is TGTGCCAGCAGCCATGTAATGAGCGGGGGGGCACCCGGGGAGCTGTTTTTT. Encoded protein: CASSHVMSGGAPGELFF.

This clonotype was observed many times. The gene calls are TRBV20-1 and TRBJ1-1; 10 bases are shared with TRBD1. This CDR3 contains 13 residues. Per the germline V gene, CDR1 is DFQATT and CDR2 is SNEGSKA (reference sequence). Trimming removed 5 bases from V and 5 bases from J; junction bases left unmatched: 5. CDR3: CSAGGQGETEAFF. The CDR3 region has the DNA TGCAGTGCTGGCGGACAGGGGGAGACTGAAGCTTTCTTT.